The 17 T cell receptor beta chains listed next were all sequenced from one sample in a study of blood T cell repertoires in COVID-19. Assay used: immunoSEQ multiplex PCR; TCRdb lists only in-frame clones, some missing. This sample has some 150,000 clones; 76% occur once, and the top ten carry more than 3.5%. The source material was peripheral blood. These receptors were obtained from a woman aged 80 or over with active or convalescent COVID-19.

V usage is TRBV5-1 and J usage is TRBJ2-1; 9 positions match TRBD2. The CDR3 is made up of 15 amino acids. Germline V gene data show CDR1 as SGHRS and CDR2 as YFSETQ. Trimming at V came to 5 bases and at J to 4 bases, leaving 7 bases not matched to a gene. The CDR3 DNA reads TGCGCCAGCAGACTGGGTAGCGGGGGTTACAATGAGCAGTTCTTC. Translation: CASRLGSGGYNEQFF.

This clone was observed a few times. The V call is TRBV27, the J call TRBJ2-7, with 7 bases fitting TRBD1. Germline V CDR1 and CDR2: MNHEY, SMNVEV (reference sequence). The CDR3 contains 13 residues. The trim removed 7 bases at V and 3 bases at J, leaving 6 bases unmatched. The CDR3 DNA follows: TGTGCCAGCAAGCAGGGGGATGGCTACGAGCAGTACTTC. Translating it yields CASKQGDGYEQYF.

The chain links TRBV7-9 to TRBJ2-3, with D unclear. V gave up 4 bases and J gave up 4 bases, with 9 bases separating them. The V gene's germline CDR1 is SEHNR and CDR2 FQNEAQ (reference sequence). The CDR3 sequence is 13 residues long. CDR3: CASSSPRADTQYF. In DNA, the CDR3 is TGTGCCAGCAGCTCCCCGCGCGCAGATACGCAGTATTTT.

V is TRBV5-1 and J is TRBJ1-2, with D possibly matching TRBD1 (5 bases). Germline V lookup: CDR1 SGHRS, CDR2 YFSETQ. The V end was cut by 0 bases, the J end by 0 bases, with 9 bases between. This CDR3 spans 15 amino acids. CDR3 sequence (DNA): TGCGCCAGCAGCTTGGAGACAGTTACTAACTATGGCTACACCTTC. As protein: CASSLETVTNYGYTF. Drawing the rest from reference TRBV5-1 and TRBJ1-2, the complete variable domain is KAGVTQTPRYLIKTRGQQVTLSCSPISGHRSVSWYQQTPGQGLQFLFEYFSETQRNKGNFPGRFSGRQFSNSRSEMNVSTLELGDSALYLCASSLETVTNYGYTFGSGTRLTVV.

The V and J genes are TRBV28 and TRBJ1-1; 10 bases fit TRBD1. This CDR3 is built from 16 residues. Germline loops: CDR1 MDHEN, CDR2 SYDVKM. The V segment lost 6 bases and the J segment 1 base; nucleotides outside the gene matches: 8. The CDR3 region has the DNA TGTGCCAGCAGACAACCAAGGGACAGGGGGAACACTGAAGCTTTCTTT. This translates into CASRQPRDRGNTEAFF.

This clone came up once. This chain joins TRBV18 and TRBJ1-3; no clear D gene. Germline CDR1 and CDR2: KGHSH and LQKENI. The CDR3 is made up of 17 amino acids. V dropped 0 bases and J dropped 0 bases, with 12 bases sitting between them. The CDR3 DNA reads as TGTGCCAGCTCACCACCGACTTTACGAAGCTCTGGAAACACCATATATTTT. Translation: CASSPPTLRSSGNTIYF.

This chain links TRBV6-5 with TRBJ1-2; 8 bases match TRBD1. V was pared by 6 bases and J by 4 bases, with 7 bases of the junction left unmatched. The CDR3 consists of 14 residues. The germline V gene has CDR1 MNHEY and CDR2 SVGAGI. The CDR3 region has the DNA TGTGCCAGCAGGGTCGGACAGGGAACCTATGGCTACACCTTC. It yields the protein CASRVGQGTYGYTF.

V and J are TRBV3-1 (or the pseudogene TRBV3-2) and TRBJ2-5; 8 bases align to TRBD2. The CDR3 sequence is 18 residues long. The J segment lost 1 base and the V segment lost 1 base, leaving 11 bases of the junction unmatched. The germline CDR1 and CDR2 sequences are LGHDT and YNNKEL (reference sequence). CDR3 in DNA: TGTGCCAGCAGCCAAGGTTTGGAACTAGCGGCCATCCAAGAGACCCAGTACTTC. Amino acids: CASSQGLELAAIQETQYF.

The chain carries TRBV3-1 (or the pseudogene TRBV3-2) and TRBJ1-2; D perhaps matches TRBD1 (5 bases). The CDR3 consists of 13 residues. Germline V CDR1 and CDR2: LGHDT, YNNKEL (reference sequence). The V gene lost 0 bases and the J gene lost 7 bases, with 9 bases spanning the gap. CDR3 DNA sequence: TGTGCCAGCAGCCAAGATCAAAGGGGTGGCTACACCTTC. Its protein product is CASSQDQRGGYTF.

CDR3 sequence: CASSRGTGSFDGYTF. CDR3 nucleotides: TGTGCCAGCTCTCGAGGGACAGGGTCTTTTGACGGCTACACCTTC. V and J are TRBV18 and TRBJ1-2; 9 nucleotides align to TRBD1. The CDR3 has 15 amino acids. The ends lost 6 bases at V and 8 bases at J; junction bases unmatched: 13. CDR1 is KGHSH and CDR2 is LQKENI in the germline V gene.

The chain uses TRBV25-1 and TRBJ1-4; D gene ambiguous. The V end lost 3 bases, the J end lost 9 bases, and 14 bases lay between the germline ends. The CDR3 has 14 residues. From germline, CDR1 is MGHDK and CDR2 SYGVNS. The chain's CDR3 is CASSDPRRDQKLFF. CDR3 DNA sequence: TGTGCCAGCAGTGACCCCCGGCGGGATCAAAAACTGTTTTTT.

This clone was observed a few times. The rearrangement uses TRBV28 and TRBJ2-4, with 7 positions matching TRBD2. Looked up from germline, CDR1 is MDHEN and CDR2 is SYDVKM. Unmatched junction bases numbered 8, after V lost 8 bases and J lost 7 bases. The CDR3 extends over 13 amino acids. This CDR3 is CASVGGGSNIQYF. CDR3 in DNA: TGTGCCAGCGTCGGGGGAGGGTCTAACATTCAGTACTTC.

The CDR3 loop reads CASSPRDRVAQPQHF. Written as DNA, the CDR3 is TGTGCCAGCTCACCACGGGACAGGGTCGCTCAGCCCCAGCATTTT. The rearrangement links TRBV18 to TRBJ1-5, with 9 bases lining up with TRBD1. V lost 1 base to trimming and J lost 6 bases; unmatched junction nucleotides: 4. CDR1 is KGHSH and CDR2 is LQKENI in the germline V gene. CDR3 length: 15 residues.

V usage is TRBV14 and J usage is TRBJ1-6; no clear D gene. Per the germline V gene, CDR1 is SGHDN and CDR2 is FVKESK. CDR3 size: 12 residues. Trimming cost V 4 bases and J 14 bases, with 12 bases left between them. The CDR3 DNA is TGTGCCAGCAGCCCAGGCGTCGGGGCCCTCCACTTT. Residues: CASSPGVGALHF.

This chain connects TRBV2 to TRBJ2-6; D might be TRBD1 (5 bases). This CDR3 comprises 15 residues. V dropped 5 bases and J dropped 4 bases, with 12 bases sitting between them. Germline values: CDR1 SNHLY, CDR2 FYNNEI. The CDR3 bases are TGTGCCAGCAGTCCCAGGGATACCGGGGCCAACGTCCTGACTTTC. Its protein is CASSPRDTGANVLTF.

The CDR3 protein is CASRHSGSSSPLHF. The DNA for the CDR3 is TGTGCCAGCAGGCATTCCGGGTCCAGTTCACCCCTCCACTTT. V is TRBV14 and J is TRBJ1-6, with D unclear. V lost 6 bases and J 9 bases, leaving 15 bases between the germline ends. Germline CDR1 is SGHDN and CDR2 is FVKESK. The length of the CDR3 is 14 residues.

The chain employs TRBV7-8 and TRBJ2-3; 7 positions agree with TRBD1. The CDR3 sequence is 14 residues long. V lost 0 bases and J lost 5; bases outside the gene matches: 2. Germline CDR1 SGHVS, CDR2 FQNEAQ. The CDR3 DNA reads TGTGCCAGCAGCTTAGCGACAGGGAAAGATACGCAGTATTTT. Its protein is CASSLATGKDTQYF.